These 4 T cell receptor beta chains were all obtained from the same sample, sequenced in a study of CD8 T cells in Susac syndrome. Random hexamers primed reverse transcription of roughly 0.5 to 1 ug RNA. TCRdb re-called the immunoSEQ multiplex PCR reads through MiXCR, storing one row per CDR3 protein. The profile shows 92,000 or so distinct CDR3 sequences, about 96% of them singletons. The sequencing input was CD8+ T cells from PBMCs. Receptors were obtained from a human donor with Susac syndrome.

This chain links TRBV21-1 with TRBJ1-5. TRBV21-1 has pseudogene status. The length of the CDR3 is 15 residues. CDR3 loop: CASIRSEVSNQPQHF. The CDR3 region has the DNA TGTGCCAGCATTAGGAGCGAGGTGAGCAATCAGCCCCAGCATTTT.

The gene calls are TRBV12-3 or TRBV12-4 and TRBJ2-3; TRBD2 might be the D (7 bases). With 5 bases removed from V and 6 bases from J, the gap between germline ends came to 15 bases. The CDR3 consists of 14 residues. The CDR3 protein is CASSLRGALDTQYF. The CDR3 DNA reads as TGTGCCAGCAGTCTCCGGGGGGCCCTGGATACGCAGTATTTT.

The genes are TRBV7-2 and TRBJ2-1; the D is unclear. Between the trimmed V and J ends, which lost 5 bases and 15 bases, there was a span of 20 bases. This CDR3 comprises 13 residues. Looked up from germline, CDR1 is SGHTA and CDR2 is FQGNSA. The CDR3: CASSADRRLTPFF. The CDR3 bases are TGTGCCAGCAGCGCGGACCGACGGTTAACTCCGTTCTTC.

V and J are TRBV7-6 and TRBJ1-1; D perhaps matches TRBD1 (6 bases). Germline V gives CDR1 SGHVS, CDR2 FNYEAQ. Trimming left V 5 bases short and J 1 base short, with 20 bases between. CDR3 length: 17 residues. CDR3 DNA: TGTGCCAGCAGCACAACCACTCAAGGGGGAGAGAACACTGAAGCTTTCTTT. This sequence encodes CASSTTTQGGENTEAFF.